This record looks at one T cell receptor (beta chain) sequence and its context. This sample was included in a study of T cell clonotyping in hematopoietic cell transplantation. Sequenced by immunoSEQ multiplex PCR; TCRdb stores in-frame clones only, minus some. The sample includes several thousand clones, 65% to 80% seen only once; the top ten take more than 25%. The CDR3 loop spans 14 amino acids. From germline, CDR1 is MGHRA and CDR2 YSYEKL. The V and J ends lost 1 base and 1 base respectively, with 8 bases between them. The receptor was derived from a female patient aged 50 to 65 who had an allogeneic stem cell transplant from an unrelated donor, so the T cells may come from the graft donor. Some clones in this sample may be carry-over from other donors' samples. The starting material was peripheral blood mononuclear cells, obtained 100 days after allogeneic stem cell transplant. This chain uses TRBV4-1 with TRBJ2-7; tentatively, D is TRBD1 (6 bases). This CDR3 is CASSQVDSSYEQYF. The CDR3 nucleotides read TGCGCCAGCAGCCAAGTGGACAGTTCCTACGAGCAGTACTTC.